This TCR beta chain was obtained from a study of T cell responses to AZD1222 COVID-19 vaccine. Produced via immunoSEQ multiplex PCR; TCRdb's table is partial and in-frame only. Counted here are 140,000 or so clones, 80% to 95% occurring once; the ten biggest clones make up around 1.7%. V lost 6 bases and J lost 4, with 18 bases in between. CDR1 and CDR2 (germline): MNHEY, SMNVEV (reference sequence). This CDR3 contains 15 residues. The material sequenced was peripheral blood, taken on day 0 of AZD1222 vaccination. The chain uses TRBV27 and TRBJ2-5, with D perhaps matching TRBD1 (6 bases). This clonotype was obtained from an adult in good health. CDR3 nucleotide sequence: TGTGCCAGCAGCCGAGGGGTGGGGGCAGGAGAGACCCAGTACTTC. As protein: CASSRGVGAGETQYF.